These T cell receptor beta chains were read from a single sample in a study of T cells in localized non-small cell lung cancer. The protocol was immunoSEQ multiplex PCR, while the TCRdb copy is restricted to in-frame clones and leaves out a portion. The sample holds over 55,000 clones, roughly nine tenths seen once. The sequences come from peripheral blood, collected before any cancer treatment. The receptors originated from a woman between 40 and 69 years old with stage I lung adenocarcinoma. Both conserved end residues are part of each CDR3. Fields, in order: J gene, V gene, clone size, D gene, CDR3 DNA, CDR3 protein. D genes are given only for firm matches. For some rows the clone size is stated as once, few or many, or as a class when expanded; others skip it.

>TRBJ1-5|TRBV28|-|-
TGTGCCAGCAGTGGTTCCGGGACCCTTGTGGGTCAGCCCCAGCATTTT
CASSGSGTLVGQPQHF
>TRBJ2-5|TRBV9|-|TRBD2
TGTGCCAGCAGCCCGACTAGCGGGGGGGCCCGTAAGACCCAGTACTTC
CASSPTSGGARKTQYF
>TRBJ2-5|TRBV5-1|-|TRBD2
TGCGCCAGCAGCGAGCGGGGGGAAGAGACCCAGTACTTC
CASSERGEETQYF
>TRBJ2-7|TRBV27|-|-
TGTGCCAGCAGGTTCTCCATGGGCCACGAGCAGTACTTC
CASRFSMGHEQYF
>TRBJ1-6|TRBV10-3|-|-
TGTGCCATCAGTGAGCGAGGGACCGGCTCACCCCTCCACTTT
CAISERGTGSPLHF
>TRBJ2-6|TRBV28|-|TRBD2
TGTGCCAGCAGTTTAGGTCTAGCGGGAGGGGCTGGGGCCAACGTCCTGACTTTC
CASSLGLAGGAGANVLTF
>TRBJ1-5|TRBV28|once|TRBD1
TGTGCCAGCAGTTTAGGGGGTGCGACAGGGGATTCCCAGCCCCAGCATTTT
CASSLGGATGDSQPQHF
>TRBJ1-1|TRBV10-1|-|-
TGCGCCAACAGTGAGAGTGGCGACTACACTGAAGCTTTCTTT
CANSESGDYTEAFF
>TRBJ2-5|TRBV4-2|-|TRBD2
TGTGCCAGCAGCCAAGAGGTTCAAGCGGGGGGGGAGACCCAGTACTTC
CASSQEVQAGGETQYF
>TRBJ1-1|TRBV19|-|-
TGTGCCAGTAGCGCGCAAGGTTCTTCTACTGAAGCTTTCTTT
CASSAQGSSTEAFF
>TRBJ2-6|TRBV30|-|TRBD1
TGTGCCTGGAGTGTACAGGGGGCGTGGGGGGCCAACGTCCTGACTTTC
CAWSVQGAWGANVLTF
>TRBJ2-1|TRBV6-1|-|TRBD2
TGTGCCAGCAGGGAAAGATGGGAGGGGTTTTTTGGGTCCCACAATGAGCAGTTCTTC
CASRERWEGFFGSHNEQFF
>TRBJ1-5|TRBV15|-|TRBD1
TGTGCCACCAGCAGAGATTGGGGACAGGGGAATCAGCCCCAGCATTTT
CATSRDWGQGNQPQHF
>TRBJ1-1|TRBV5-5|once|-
TGTGCCAGCAGCTACACAGGGAACACTGAAGCTTTCTTT
CASSYTGNTEAFF
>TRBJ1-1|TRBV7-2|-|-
TGTGCCAGCAGCTCAAATATGTACTCCACTGAAGCTTTCTTT
CASSSNMYSTEAFF
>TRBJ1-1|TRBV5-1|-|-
TGCGCCAGCACCCTATCGGGAGGGACTGAAGCTTTCTTT
CASTLSGGTEAFF
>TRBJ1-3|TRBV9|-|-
TGTGCCAGCAGCCCCGAAGGCAGAGGAAACACCATATATTTT
CASSPEGRGNTIYF
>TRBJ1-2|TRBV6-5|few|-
TGTGCCAGCAGTTACTCGACGGGTTTGGGAAACTATGGCTACACCTTC
CASSYSTGLGNYGYTF
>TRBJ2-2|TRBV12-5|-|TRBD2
TGTGCTAGTGGTTTGATGGTAGCGGGAGGCACCGGGGAGCTGTTTTTT
CASGLMVAGGTGELFF
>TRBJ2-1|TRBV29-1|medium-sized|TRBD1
TGCAGCGGTCGGGACAGGGGCAACAATGAGCAGTTCTTC
CSGRDRGNNEQFF
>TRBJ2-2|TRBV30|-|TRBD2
TGTGCCTCGGACAGGGAAGTTAGCGGGAGGGGTAAGACCGGGGAGCTGTTTTTT
CASDREVSGRGKTGELFF
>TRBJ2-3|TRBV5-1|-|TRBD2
TGCGCCAGCAGCCTTGAGCGGGGGCCTCGCACAGATACGCAGTATTTT
CASSLERGPRTDTQYF
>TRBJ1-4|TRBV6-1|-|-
TGTGCCAGCAGTGAAGCCGGGCCGAAACTGTTTTTT
CASSEAGPKLFF
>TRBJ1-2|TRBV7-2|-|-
TGTGCCAGCAGCTTAGAGGTCCGAGGCTACACCTTC
CASSLEVRGYTF
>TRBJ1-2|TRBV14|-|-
TGTGCCAGCAGCCAGCATATGTCACCGAGTGGCTACACCTTC
CASSQHMSPSGYTF
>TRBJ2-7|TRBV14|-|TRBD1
TGTGCCAGCAGCAGCCGGGACAGGGTATCCCACGAGCAGTACTTC
CASSSRDRVSHEQYF
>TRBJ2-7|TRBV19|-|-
TGTGCCAGTAGAGGTAGTGTGGAATACGAGCAGTACTTC
CASRGSVEYEQYF
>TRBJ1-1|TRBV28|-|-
TGTGCCAGCAGTTTCAATTGGCGCCGGGGCCGAATGAACACTGAAGCTTTCTTT
CASSFNWRRGRMNTEAFF
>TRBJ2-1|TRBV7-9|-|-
TGTGCCAGCAGCTCTCCGGGCCTCGAGCAGTTCTTC
CASSSPGLEQFF
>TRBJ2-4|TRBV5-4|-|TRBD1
TGTGCCAGCAGCAGTGACAGGGGAGCCAAAAACATTCAGTACTTC
CASSSDRGAKNIQYF
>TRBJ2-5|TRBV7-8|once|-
TGTGCCAGCAGCTTAGCCCCCCGGTTGACCCAGTACTTC
CASSLAPRLTQYF
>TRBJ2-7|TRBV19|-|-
TGTGCCAGTAGTATAAACGTCAGGGATGAGCAGTACTTC
CASSINVRDEQYF
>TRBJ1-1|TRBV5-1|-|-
TGCGCCAGCAGCTTCGTGGGAGACACTGAAGCTTTCTTT
CASSFVGDTEAFF
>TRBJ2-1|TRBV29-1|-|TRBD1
TGCAGCGTTGAAGGTCGTTGGGGACAGGGTTTGTACAATGAGCAGTTCTTC
CSVEGRWGQGLYNEQFF
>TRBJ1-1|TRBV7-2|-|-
TGTGCCAGCGGGCTCCCGGCGAACACTGAAGCTTTCTTT
CASGLPANTEAFF
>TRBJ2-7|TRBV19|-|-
TGTGCCAGTAGTATCAAGATCGGATACGAGCAGTACTTC
CASSIKIGYEQYF
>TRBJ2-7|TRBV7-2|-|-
TGTGCCAGCAGTTTCTCATTGCGGGTCCGGAGCCCCCACGAGCAGTACTTC
CASSFSLRVRSPHEQYF